This T cell receptor (beta chain) appears in the sequencing data of a study of T cells in Graves' hyperthyroidism and ophthalmopathy. Study results and caveats: Ophthalmopathy, which appeared later, was predicted by the model a median about 6 months before onset.

What was amplified from RNA transcripts were TCR beta CDR3 regions. Initially, a first-round RT-PCR of the TCR CDR3 employed the HTBI primer set. TCRdb reprocessed the multiplex PCR reads with MiXCR, giving one entry per CDR3 protein. The sample lists 480,000 or so distinct CDR3 sequences, approximately 14% occurring once. This clonotype was counted many times. The antigen is unknown. The origin of this receptor is a woman aged 18-29 years with Graves' hyperthyroidism. The source material was blood.

This CDR3 is CSATEPGQGDTEAFF. The CDR3 DNA reads TGCAGTGCCACAGAGCCGGGACAGGGAGATACTGAAGCTTTCTTT. The gene calls are TRBV20-1 and TRBJ1-1, with 9 bases identical to TRBD1. J gave up 5 bases and V 6 bases, and 13 bases lay outside the gene matches. The CDR3 is 15 residues long. Looked up from germline, CDR1 is DFQATT and CDR2 is SNEGSKA (reference sequence).